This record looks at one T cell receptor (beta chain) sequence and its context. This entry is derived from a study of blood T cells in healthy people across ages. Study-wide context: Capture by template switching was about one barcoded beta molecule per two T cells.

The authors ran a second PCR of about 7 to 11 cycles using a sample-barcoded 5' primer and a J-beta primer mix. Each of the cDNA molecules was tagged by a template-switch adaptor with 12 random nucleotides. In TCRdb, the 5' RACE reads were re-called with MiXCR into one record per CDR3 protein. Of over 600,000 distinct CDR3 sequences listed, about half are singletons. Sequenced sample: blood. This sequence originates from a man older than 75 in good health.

The CDR3 bases are TGTGCCAGCAAGGTCTCCACCGAGCAGTACTTC. Its translation is CASKVSTEQYF. This sequence joins TRBV28 and TRBJ2-7, with no clear D. The CDR3 loop spans 11 amino acids. V was cut by 7 bases and J by 6 bases, with 10 bases left in between. Germline V gives CDR1 MDHEN, CDR2 SYDVKM.